This T cell receptor (beta chain) came from a study of control samples from healthy donors and cancer patients. Some clones are missing from TCRdb's copy, which holds only in-frame ones; the method was immunoSEQ multiplex PCR. The sample totals about 210,000 clones. The CDR3 extends over 16 amino acids. Germline CDR1 reads SGHTA; CDR2 reads FQGTGA. J was trimmed by 3 bases and V by 3 bases; bases with no gene match: 8. The origin of this receptor is a woman aged 25-40 years in good health. The chain joins TRBV7-3 to TRBJ1-2; 9 nucleotides line up with TRBD1. Sequencing was performed on blood. The CDR3 sequence is CASSLRTGESDYGYTF. CDR3 nucleotide sequence: TGTGCCAGCAGCTTGAGGACAGGGGAGTCGGACTATGGCTACACCTTC.